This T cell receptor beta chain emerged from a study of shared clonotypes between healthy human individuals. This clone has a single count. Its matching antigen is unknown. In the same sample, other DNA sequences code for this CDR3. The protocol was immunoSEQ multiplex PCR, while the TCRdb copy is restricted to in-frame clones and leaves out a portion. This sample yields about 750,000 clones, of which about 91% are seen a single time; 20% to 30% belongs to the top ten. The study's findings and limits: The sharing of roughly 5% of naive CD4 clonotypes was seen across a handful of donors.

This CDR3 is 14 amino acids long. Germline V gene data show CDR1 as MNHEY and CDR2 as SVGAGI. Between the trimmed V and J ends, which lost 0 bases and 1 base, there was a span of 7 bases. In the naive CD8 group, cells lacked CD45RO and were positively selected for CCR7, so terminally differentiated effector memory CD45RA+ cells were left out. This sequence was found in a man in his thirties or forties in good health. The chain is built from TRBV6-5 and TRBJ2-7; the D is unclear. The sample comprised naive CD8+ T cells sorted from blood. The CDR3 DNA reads TGTGCCAGCAGTTACTCCGCGTTTTCCTACGAGCAGTACTTC. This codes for CASSYSAFSYEQYF.